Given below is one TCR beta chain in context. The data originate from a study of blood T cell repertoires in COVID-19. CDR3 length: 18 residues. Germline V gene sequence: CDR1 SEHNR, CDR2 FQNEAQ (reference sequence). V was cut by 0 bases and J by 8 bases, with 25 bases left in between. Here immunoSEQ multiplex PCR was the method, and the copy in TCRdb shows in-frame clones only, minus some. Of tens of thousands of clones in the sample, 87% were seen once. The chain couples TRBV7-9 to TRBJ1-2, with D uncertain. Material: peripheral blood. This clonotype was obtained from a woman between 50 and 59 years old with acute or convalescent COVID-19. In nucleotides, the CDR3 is TGTGCCAGCAGCTTAGCATTTGACTTGGAGTTGCCCAGTGGGGGCTACACCTTC. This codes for CASSLAFDLELPSGGYTF.